This TCR beta chain was documented in a study of human T cells and chemical hapten exposure. The library put unique molecular identifiers onto individual cDNA molecules. Using its own MiXCR run on the RACE reads, TCRdb lists one record per CDR3 protein. Among some 400,000 distinct CDR3 sequences listed, roughly 5.3% were seen once. This CDR3 comprises 14 residues. Trimming removed 5 bases from V and 4 bases from J; junction bases left unmatched: 4. This clonotype was counted at least ten times. The time point here: pre-sensitization, week 0. The treatment here: therapeutic diphenylcyclopropenone sensitization with weekly scalp DPC. Unfractionated whole blood yielded total RNA.

The sequence was obtained from a woman aged 50 to 65 with alopecia areata. Some clones in this sample may be carry-over from other donors' samples. This material consisted of whole blood, taken in connection with sensitization to the hapten diphenylcyclopropenone (DPC). This chain connects TRBV12-3 or TRBV12-4 to TRBJ2-1; 8 positions agree with TRBD1. The CDR3 loop reads CASSPDRGYNEQFF. CDR3 in DNA: TGTGCCAGCAGTCCTGACAGGGGATACAATGAGCAGTTCTTC.